These 18 T cell receptor beta chains came from one sample sequenced in a study of blood T cell repertoires in COVID-19. The assay was immunoSEQ multiplex PCR, and TCRdb's table has in-frame clones only and misses some. In the table there are more than 300,000 clones, approximately 88% of which are singletons. What was sequenced was peripheral blood. The receptors derive from a woman aged 25 to 39 with COVID-19, enrolled during active disease.

The rearrangement links TRBV27 to TRBJ2-5; tentatively, D is TRBD1 (6 bases). Germline lookup yields CDR1 MNHEY and CDR2 SMNVEV (reference sequence). This CDR3 spans 15 amino acids. Trimming left V 6 bases short and J 5 bases short, with 19 bases between. The CDR3 nucleotides are TGTGCCAGCAGCCCAGGGATGGGGGCGACGGAGACCCAGTACTTC. It yields the protein CASSPGMGATETQYF.

The chain combines TRBV18 with TRBJ1-6; D possibly corresponds to TRBD1 (6 bases). Looked up from germline, CDR1 is KGHSH and CDR2 is LQKENI. The CDR3 is made up of 16 amino acids. V gave up 6 bases and J gave up 10 bases, with 22 bases separating them. CDR3 nucleotides: TGTGCCAGCTCTACGGGCAGGGGTATATCTGGATCACCCCTCCACTTT. It codes for CASSTGRGISGSPLHF.

The chain uses TRBV10-3 and TRBJ2-7; D not certain. V gave up 2 bases and J gave up 6 bases, with 11 bases separating them. This CDR3 contains 13 residues. Germline CDR1 reads ENHRY; CDR2 reads SYGVKD. The CDR3 DNA follows: TGTGCCATCAGTGAGGCCGGATCGGGCGAGCAGTACGTC. It yields the protein CAISEAGSGEQYV.

CDR3 nucleotide sequence: TGCGCCAGCAGAAGAGGGGGCGCCGAGGACTCTGAAGCTTTCTTT. Amino acids: CASRRGGAEDSEAFF. The chain employs TRBV5-1 and TRBJ1-1, with TRBD1 identical over 7 bases. This CDR3 is 15 amino acids long. Trimming at V came to 5 bases and at J to 6 bases, leaving 13 bases not matched to a gene. Germline V gene sequence: CDR1 SGHRS, CDR2 YFSETQ.

The rearrangement joins TRBV27 to TRBJ1-5; TRBD1 is a possible D gene (5 bases). CDR1 is MNHEY and CDR2 is SMNVEV in the germline V gene (reference sequence). Trimming removed 5 bases at V and 10 bases at J, with 15 bases between. CDR3 length: 13 amino acids. Here the CDR3 reads CASSTQGRQPQHF. CDR3 sequence (DNA): TGTGCCAGCAGTACGCAGGGAAGGCAACCCCAGCATTTT.

The chain uses TRBV5-1 and TRBJ2-7; a weak D match, TRBD1 (5 bases). Trimming removed 6 bases from V and 4 bases from J, with 14 bases in between. CDR1 and CDR2 (germline): SGHRS, YFSETQ. CDR3 length equals 13 residues. CDR3 in DNA: TGCGCCAGCACCCATACTACAGGTTACGAGCAGTACGTC. It codes for CASTHTTGYEQYV.

The gene calls are TRBV13 and TRBJ2-3; TRBD2 matches at 8 bases. Germline CDR1 PRHDT, CDR2 FYEKMQ (reference sequence). The CDR3 is 14 residues long. J gave up 3 bases and V 5 bases, and 4 bases lay outside the gene matches. CDR3 bases: TGTGCCAGCAGCCCCCGGGGGGGAACAGATACGCAGTATTTT. Translated, it gives CASSPRGGTDTQYF.

This rearrangement joins TRBV3-1 (or the pseudogene TRBV3-2) to TRBJ1-2, with D unresolved. Germline assignment: CDR1 LGHDT and CDR2 YNNKEL (reference sequence). V shed 1 base and J shed 8 bases, with 8 bases lying between them. This CDR3 comprises 12 residues. CDR3 in amino acids: CASSQVRSGYTF. The DNA for the CDR3 is TGTGCCAGCAGCCAAGTACGGAGCGGCTACACCTTC.

V and J are TRBV21-1 and TRBJ1-1; the D call TRBD1 from the table was never checked on the DNA. TRBV21-1 is given as a pseudogene. The CDR3 is made up of 16 amino acids. CDR3 coding DNA: TGTGCCAGCAACGAAATGAGGGGGCCAGGAAACACTGAAGCTTTCTTT. Amino acids: CASNEMRGPGNTEAFF.

The V call is TRBV2, the J call TRBJ1-2; the D is unclear. CDR3 size: 12 residues. Trimming left V 4 bases short and J 8 bases short, with 11 bases between. CDR1 SNHLY and CDR2 FYNNEI come from the germline V gene. As DNA, the CDR3 is TGTGCCAGCAGTGGTACGAGGGAGGGCTACACCTTC. Translating gives CASSGTREGYTF.

This clone was counted a few times. V and J are TRBV7-2 and TRBJ1-4; 8 bases fit TRBD1. The CDR3 loop spans 14 amino acids. J was trimmed by 8 bases and V by 5 bases; bases with no gene match: 7. Germline CDR1 reads SGHTA; CDR2 reads FQGNSA. The CDR3, as DNA: TGTGCCAGCAGCCCCCAAGGACAGGGCGAAAAACTGTTTTTT. As protein: CASSPQGQGEKLFF.

This chain connects TRBV5-1 to TRBJ1-2; weak D call: TRBD1 (6 bases). V shed 4 bases and J shed 10 bases, with 14 bases lying between them. The germline V gene has CDR1 SGHRS and CDR2 YFSETQ. This CDR3 spans 12 amino acids. The CDR3 reads CASSGSTGLYTF. DNA of the CDR3: TGCGCCAGCAGCGGATCGACAGGCCTCTACACCTTC. Drawing the rest from reference TRBV5-1 and TRBJ1-2, the complete variable domain is KAGVTQTPRYLIKTRGQQVTLSCSPISGHRSVSWYQQTPGQGLQFLFEYFSETQRNKGNFPGRFSGRQFSNSRSEMNVSTLELGDSALYLCASSGSTGLYTFGSGTRLTVV.

The V and J genes are TRBV6-5 and TRBJ1-4, with a tentative D call TRBD1 (5 bases). CDR1 and CDR2 (germline): MNHEY, SVGAGI. CDR3 length: 13 amino acids. Trimming removed 7 bases from V and 11 bases from J, with 17 bases in between. The CDR3 DNA is TGTGCCAGCACCACGGGGGAAACCGAGAAACTGTTTTTT. This translates into CASTTGETEKLFF.

The chain has TRBV4-1 and TRBJ2-5; D possibly corresponds to TRBD2 (7 bases). CDR1 and CDR2 from the germline V gene are MGHRA and YSYEKL. The CDR3 is made up of 14 amino acids. The ends were cut back, 3 bases at V and 5 bases at J, with 13 bases in the middle. The CDR3 nucleotides read TGCGCCAGCAGCCATCGGGGGGCAGGCGAGACCCAGTACTTC. It codes for CASSHRGAGETQYF.

V is TRBV5-1 and J is TRBJ1-1; 10 bases align to TRBD1. The CDR3 has 15 amino acids. Germline CDR1 is SGHRS and CDR2 is YFSETQ. The ends lost 2 bases at V and 4 bases at J; junction bases unmatched: 5. Written as DNA, the CDR3 is TGCGCCAGCAGCTTACCCGGGACAGGGGTCACTGAAGCTTTCTTT. Translated, it gives CASSLPGTGVTEAFF.

This sequence joins TRBV28 and TRBJ2-7, with 7 bases matching TRBD1. Unmatched junction bases numbered 8, after V lost 4 bases and J lost 5 bases. This CDR3 is built from 14 residues. The germline V gene encodes CDR1 MDHEN and CDR2 SYDVKM. DNA of the CDR3: TGTGCCAGCAGTTCCTACAGGGGCGGCCACGAGCAGTACGTC. Translating it yields CASSSYRGGHEQYV.

The rearrangement uses TRBV5-1 and TRBJ1-2; D might be TRBD1 (5 bases). Trimming shortened V by 4 bases and J by 8 bases, and 15 bases separated the two germline ends. The CDR3 is 13 amino acids. Germline CDR1 SGHRS, CDR2 YFSETQ. CDR3 amino acids: CASSPMAQGGYTF. CDR3 coding DNA: TGCGCCAGCAGCCCCATGGCCCAGGGAGGCTACACCTTC. The full variable domain, completed using reference TRBV5-1 and TRBJ1-2, is KAGVTQTPRYLIKTRGQQVTLSCSPISGHRSVSWYQQTPGQGLQFLFEYFSETQRNKGNFPGRFSGRQFSNSRSEMNVSTLELGDSALYLCASSPMAQGGYTFGSGTRLTVV.

This rearrangement joins TRBV7-2 to TRBJ1-2, with TRBD1 matching 8 bases. The CDR3 has 15 amino acids. Looked up from germline, CDR1 is SGHTA and CDR2 is FQGNSA. J gave up 7 bases and V 4 bases, and 11 bases lay outside the gene matches. The CDR3 DNA reads TGTGCCAGCAGCTCAAGGACAGGGAATCCGGCTGGCTACACCTTC. The encoded protein is CASSSRTGNPAGYTF.